This T cell receptor (beta chain) came from a study of blood T cell repertoires in COVID-19. Study as a whole: Samples of COVID-19 (acute and convalescent) were obtained from the United States, Italy and Spain. In each case, the material was cDNA or gDNA derived from T cells, B-cell-depleted T cells, or PBMCs.

Original handling: Amplifying reference gene primers gave estimates of nucleated cell counts. Libraries were prepared by immunoSEQ multiplex PCR; TCRdb keeps only in-frame clonotypes and omits some of them. The V and J calls and the clone size are those of that table, but D and trimming were determined from the DNA. Of tens of thousands of clones in the sample, roughly 79% were seen once. V shed 3 bases and J shed 2 bases, with 10 bases lying between them. CDR1 and CDR2 from the germline V gene are SGHRS and YFSETQ. This CDR3 region has 14 residues. The source of this sequence is a human donor with active or convalescent COVID-19. The donor label of this sample is uncertain. The genes are TRBV5-1 and TRBJ2-3, with D possibly TRBD1 on 5 matching bases. The sample was peripheral blood. The CDR3 loop is CASSSQGLTDTQYF. Here the CDR3 DNA reads TGCGCCAGCAGCTCCCAGGGCCTCACAGATACGCAGTATTTT.